This paragraph reports one TCR beta chain. This record belongs to a study of blood T cell repertoires in COVID-19. Between the trimmed V and J ends, which lost 0 bases and 0 bases, there was a span of 9 bases. CDR1 is SGDLS, CDR2 YYNGEE, per germline. This CDR3 is built from 16 residues. Generated by immunoSEQ multiplex PCR, the TCRdb table keeps only in-frame clones and is missing some. The table includes 300,000 or so clones, about nine tenths detected once. This TCR was sampled from a woman aged 30 to 39 who had recovered from COVID-19. The specimen was peripheral blood. The chain couples TRBV9 to TRBJ2-2; possible D gene TRBD1, 6 bases. This CDR3 reads CASSVGHRANTGELFF. In DNA form, the CDR3 reads TGTGCCAGCAGCGTAGGGCACAGGGCGAACACCGGGGAGCTGTTTTTT. The full variable domain, in which reference TRBV9 and TRBJ2-2 provide the parts outside the CDR3, is DSGVTQTPKHLITATGQRVTLRCSPRSGDLSVYWYQQSLDQGLQFLIQYYNGEERAKGNILERFSAQQFPDLHSELNLSSLELGDSALYFCASSVGHRANTGELFFGEGSRLTVL.